These T cell receptor beta chains were read from a single sample in a study of blood T cell repertoires in COVID-19. Clones were sequenced by immunoSEQ multiplex PCR, and TCRdb holds only the in-frame ones, with some missing. The table records 90,000 to 120,000 clones, about four fifths of them present only once. The source material was peripheral blood. The source is a human donor in a cohort sampled during active COVID-19. CDR3s include the opening cysteine and the closing phenylalanine or tryptophan. D genes are given only for firm matches. Part of the rows lack a size; the others show once, few, many or a class for expanded clones.

v_gene	abundance	j_gene	d_gene	CDR3nt	CDR3aa
TRBV5-1	few	TRBJ1-2	TRBD1	TGCGCCAGCAGTGGGACAGGGTCGTATGGCTACACCTTC	CASSGTGSYGYTF
TRBV27	NA	TRBJ2-7	TRBD1	TGTGCCAGCAGTCCCGGGACAGCCTCCCCAGGGGAGCAGTACTTC	CASSPGTASPGEQYF
TRBV4-3	NA	TRBJ2-7	NA	TGCGCCAGCAGCCAAACTTCAGACAGGCCTATCAAGCAGTACTTC	CASSQTSDRPIKQYF
TRBV19	NA	TRBJ2-1	NA	TGTGCCAGTAGTATCCCCCTTGGGCGGGAAGGGTCTGGGAAGCAGTTCTTC	CASSIPLGREGSGKQFF
TRBV19	NA	TRBJ2-6	NA	TGTGCCAGTAGTATAGTGGGGGCGGTAGGGTCTGGGGCCAACGTCCTGACTTTC	CASSIVGAVGSGANVLTF
TRBV19	once	TRBJ2-3	NA	TGTGCCAGTAGTATAGATCTAGGGGGGAGGGCCAATACGCAGTATTTT	CASSIDLGGRANTQYF
TRBV7-3	NA	TRBJ1-3	TRBD1	TGTGCCAGCAGCCAGACAGGGACTGGAAACACCATATATTTT	CASSQTGTGNTIYF
TRBV19	NA	TRBJ2-2	TRBD2	TGTGCCAGTACCATACGGGAGGGGACGAACACCGGGGAGCTGTTTTTT	CASTIREGTNTGELFF
TRBV2	NA	TRBJ2-1	TRBD2	TGTGCCAGCACCACTGGGCTAGCGGGGGAAAATGAGCAGTTCTTC	CASTTGLAGENEQFF
TRBV9	NA	TRBJ2-1	TRBD2	TGTGCCAGCAGCGTAGGGACTAGCGGGAGGAGTTGGGGCTCCTACAATGAGCAGTTCTTC	CASSVGTSGRSWGSYNEQFF
TRBV19	NA	TRBJ1-6	NA	TGTGCCAGTAGGACCGGGGTATCACCCCTCCACTTT	CASRTGVSPLHF
TRBV7-3	NA	TRBJ2-1	NA	TGTGCCAGCAGCCTAGCTAGCTACAATGAGCAGTTCTTC	CASSLASYNEQFF
TRBV2	NA	TRBJ1-1	TRBD1	TGTGCCAGCAGCCCCGGGACAGGGATCACTGAAGCTTTCTTT	CASSPGTGITEAFF
TRBV6-4	NA	TRBJ2-1	TRBD2	TGTGCCAGCAGTGTTAGCGGGAGTATTACCAATGAGCAGTTCTTC	CASSVSGSITNEQFF
TRBV3-1/TRBV3-2	NA	TRBJ1-2	TRBD1	TGTGCCAGCAGCCAAAACATGGCAGGGGGAGGCTATGGCTACACCTTC	CASSQNMAGGGYGYTF
TRBV9	NA	TRBJ2-2	NA	TGTGCCAGCACCAGGGGAGAGGAAGTCACCGGGGAGCTGTTTTTT	CASTRGEEVTGELFF
TRBV7-8	NA	TRBJ1-1	TRBD1	TGTGCCAGCAGCCGAGGGGACAGGGGCTCTGAAGCTTTCTTT	CASSRGDRGSEAFF
TRBV9	NA	TRBJ2-7	TRBD2	TGTGCCAGCAGCCTTGCCGGGACTAGCATGGACGAGCAGTACTTC	CASSLAGTSMDEQYF
TRBV5-4	NA	TRBJ1-2	NA	TGTGCCAGCAGCTTTTCGGGGGTCTCCCTGGGTGGCTACACCTTC	CASSFSGVSLGGYTF
TRBV9	NA	TRBJ2-7	NA	TGTGCCAGCAGCGTTACCGCCGGGAGTAACTACGAGCAGTACTTC	CASSVTAGSNYEQYF
TRBV24-1	NA	TRBJ2-3	TRBD2	TGTGCCACCAGTGAGCGGACTAGCGGGAGACTGGCAGATACGCAGTATTTT	CATSERTSGRLADTQYF
TRBV4-3	NA	TRBJ1-6	TRBD1	TGCGCCAGCAGCCAAGATCCACAGGGGGGTTCACCCCTCCACTTT	CASSQDPQGGSPLHF
TRBV18	NA	TRBJ1-5	NA	TGTGCCAGCTCGCGTAACAGGGACAATCAGCCCCAGCATTTT	CASSRNRDNQPQHF
TRBV14	NA	TRBJ2-7	NA	TGTGCCAGCAGCCAAGATCTGGCAGGGTACGAGCAGTACTTC	CASSQDLAGYEQYF
TRBV6-2/TRBV6-3	NA	TRBJ2-7	NA	TGTGCCAGCAGTTCCCAGGGTGGCTACGAGCAGTACTTC	CASSSQGGYEQYF
TRBV7-2	NA	TRBJ1-1	NA	TGTGCCAGCAGCTTACCCGGTGTGATCACTGAAGCTTTCTTT	CASSLPGVITEAFF
TRBV5-1	NA	TRBJ2-1	NA	TGCGCCAGCAGCCTGGGGGGCGAGTACAATGAGCAGTTCTTC	CASSLGGEYNEQFF
TRBV7-2	NA	TRBJ2-3	TRBD1	TGTGCCAGCAGCCCGGGACAGCAGCGGTATTTT	CASSPGQQRYF
TRBV11-3	NA	TRBJ2-7	TRBD1	TGTGCCAGCAGACCTTACAGGGGTTTGAACTACGAGCAGTACTTC	CASRPYRGLNYEQYF
TRBV28	many	TRBJ2-6	NA	TGTGCCAGCACCCCGGGTGGAAGCTCTGGGGCCAACGTCCTGACTTTC	CASTPGGSSGANVLTF
TRBV19	NA	TRBJ1-5	NA	TGTGCCAGTAGTATTCAGGATAATCAGCCCCAGCATTTT	CASSIQDNQPQHF
TRBV7-2	NA	TRBJ2-3	TRBD2	TGTGCCAGCAGCTTTAGCGGGAGTGATACGCAGTATTTT	CASSFSGSDTQYF
TRBV6-5	NA	TRBJ2-4	NA	TGTGCCAGCTACTCGCACTCGGTTCGGGTTCAGTACTTC	CASYSHSVRVQYF
TRBV18	NA	TRBJ1-2	NA	TGTGCCAGCTCGCCGACACAAGATCGTAGTGGCTACACCTTC	CASSPTQDRSGYTF
TRBV19	NA	TRBJ2-1	NA	TGTGCCAGTAGTGGCCGGGACTCACCACTTGACAATGAGCAGTTCTTC	CASSGRDSPLDNEQFF
TRBV9	NA	TRBJ2-2	NA	TGTGCCAGCAGCGTAGTTAGCGCGTACACCGGGGAGCTGTTTTTT	CASSVVSAYTGELFF
TRBV7-3	NA	TRBJ2-6	TRBD2	TGTGCCAGCAGCTTAAGCGGGGGAAGTCCGTCTGGGGCCAACGTCCTGACTTTC	CASSLSGGSPSGANVLTF
TRBV7-2	once	TRBJ2-5	TRBD1	TGTGCCAGCAGAGGACAGGGTGAAGAGACCCAGTACTTC	CASRGQGEETQYF
TRBV24-1	NA	TRBJ2-3	TRBD2	TGTGCCACCAGTGATTTTGCGGGAGGAAGCACAGATACGCAGTATTTT	CATSDFAGGSTDTQYF
TRBV4-2	medium-sized	TRBJ1-1	NA	TGTGCCAGCAGCCAAGACAAGAACACTGAAGCTTTCTTT	CASSQDKNTEAFF
TRBV27	NA	TRBJ1-6	TRBD1	TGTGCCAGCAGTCTTGGGCAGGGGGCGCGAAATTCACCCCTCCACTTT	CASSLGQGARNSPLHF
TRBV28	NA	TRBJ2-1	TRBD2	TGTGCCAGCAGTTCCAGCGGGAGTAATGAGCAGTTCTTC	CASSSSGSNEQFF
TRBV6-2/TRBV6-3	few	TRBJ1-5	TRBD1	TGTGCCAGCAGTCCACAGGGGGTACAGCCCCAGCATTTT	CASSPQGVQPQHF
TRBV5-1	NA	TRBJ2-3	TRBD2	TGCGCCAGCAGCTTGGCACTAGCGGGAGGGCCACAGGTGGGGCAGTATTTT	CASSLALAGGPQVGQYF
TRBV7-9	NA	TRBJ2-1	TRBD1	TGTGCCAGCAGCTGGGGTCCCGGACAGGTCACCAATGAGCAGTTCTTC	CASSWGPGQVTNEQFF
TRBV19	NA	TRBJ2-3	TRBD1	TGTGCCAGTAGTAGCCGGGACAGATATAGCACAGATACGCAGTATTTT	CASSSRDRYSTDTQYF